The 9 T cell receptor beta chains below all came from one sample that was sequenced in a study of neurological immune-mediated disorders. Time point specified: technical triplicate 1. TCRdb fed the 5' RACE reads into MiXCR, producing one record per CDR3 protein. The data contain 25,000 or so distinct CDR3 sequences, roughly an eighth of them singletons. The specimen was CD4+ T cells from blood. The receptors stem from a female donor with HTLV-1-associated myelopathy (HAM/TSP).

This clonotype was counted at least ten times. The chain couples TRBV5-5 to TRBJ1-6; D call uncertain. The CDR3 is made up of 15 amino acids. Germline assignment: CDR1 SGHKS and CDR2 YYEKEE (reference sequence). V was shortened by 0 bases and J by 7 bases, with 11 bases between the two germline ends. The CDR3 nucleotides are TGTGCCAGCAGCTTGGGGGCACGGGAAAATTCACCCCTCCACTTT. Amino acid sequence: CASSLGARENSPLHF.

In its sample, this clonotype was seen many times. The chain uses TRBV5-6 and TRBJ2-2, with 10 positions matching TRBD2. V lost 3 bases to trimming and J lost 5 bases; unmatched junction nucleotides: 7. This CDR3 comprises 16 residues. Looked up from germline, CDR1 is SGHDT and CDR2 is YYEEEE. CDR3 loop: CASSSSGSFLTGELFF. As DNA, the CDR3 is TGTGCCAGCAGCTCTAGCGGGAGTTTCTTAACCGGGGAGCTGTTTTTT.

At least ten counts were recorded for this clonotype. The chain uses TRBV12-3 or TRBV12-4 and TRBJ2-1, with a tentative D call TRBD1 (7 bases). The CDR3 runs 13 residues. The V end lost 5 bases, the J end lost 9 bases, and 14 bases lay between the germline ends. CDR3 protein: CASSADRRGEQFF. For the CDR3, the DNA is TGTGCCAGCAGTGCGGACAGGCGGGGTGAGCAGTTCTTC.

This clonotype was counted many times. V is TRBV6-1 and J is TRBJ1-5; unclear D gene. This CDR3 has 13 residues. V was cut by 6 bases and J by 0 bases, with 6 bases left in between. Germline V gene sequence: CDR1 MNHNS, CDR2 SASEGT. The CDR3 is CASRENSNQPQHF. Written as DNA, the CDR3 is TGTGCCAGCAGGGAAAATAGCAATCAGCCCCAGCATTTT.

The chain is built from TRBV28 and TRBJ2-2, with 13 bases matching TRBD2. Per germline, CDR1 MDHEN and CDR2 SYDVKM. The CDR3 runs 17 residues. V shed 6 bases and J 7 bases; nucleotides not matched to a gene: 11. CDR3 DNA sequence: TGTGCCAGCAGCCCCACTGGGACTAGCGGGGTTGACGGGGAGCTGTTTTTT. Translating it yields CASSPTGTSGVDGELFF.

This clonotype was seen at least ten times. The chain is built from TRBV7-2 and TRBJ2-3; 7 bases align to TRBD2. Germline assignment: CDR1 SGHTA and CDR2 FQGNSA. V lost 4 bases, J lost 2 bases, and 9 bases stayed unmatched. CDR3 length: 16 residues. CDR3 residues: CASSWGGSRDTDTQYF. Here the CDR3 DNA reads TGTGCCAGCAGCTGGGGGGGGTCAAGAGACACAGATACGCAGTATTTT.

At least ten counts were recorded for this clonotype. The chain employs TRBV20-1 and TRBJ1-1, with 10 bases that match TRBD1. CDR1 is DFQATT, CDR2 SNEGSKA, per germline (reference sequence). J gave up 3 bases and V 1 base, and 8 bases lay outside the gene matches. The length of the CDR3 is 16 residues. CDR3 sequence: CSARAPDRGPDTEAFF. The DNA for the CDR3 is TGCAGTGCTAGAGCTCCAGACAGGGGGCCGGACACTGAAGCTTTCTTT.

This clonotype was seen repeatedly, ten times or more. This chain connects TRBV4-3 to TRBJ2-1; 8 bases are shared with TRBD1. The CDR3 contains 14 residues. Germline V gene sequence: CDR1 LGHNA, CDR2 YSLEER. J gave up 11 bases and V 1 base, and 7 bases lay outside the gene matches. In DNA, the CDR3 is TGCGCCAGCAGCCAAGGTATCCAGGGGGCTCAGCAGTTCTTC. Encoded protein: CASSQGIQGAQQFF.

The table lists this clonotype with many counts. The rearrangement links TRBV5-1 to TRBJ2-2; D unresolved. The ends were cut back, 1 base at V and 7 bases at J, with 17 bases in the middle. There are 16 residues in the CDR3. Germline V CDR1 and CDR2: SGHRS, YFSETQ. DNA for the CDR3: TGCGCCAGCAGCTTGTCAGTTTCGGAAAGCATCGGGGAGCTGTTTTTT. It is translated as CASSLSVSESIGELFF.